The 23 T cell receptor beta chains below were found in one sample sequenced in a study of blood T cell repertoires in COVID-19. Generated by immunoSEQ multiplex PCR, the TCRdb table keeps only in-frame clones and is missing some. The sample yields 180,000 or so clones, roughly 84% seen once. What was sequenced was peripheral blood. These receptors originate from a human donor with acute or convalescent COVID-19. The donor label of this sample is uncertain.

The rearrangement uses TRBV5-1 and TRBJ2-2; 9 bases are shared with TRBD2. The V gene end was trimmed by 3 bases and the J gene end by 2 bases; junction bases not matched to a gene: 5. CDR3 length: 16 amino acids. Germline CDR1 is SGHRS and CDR2 is YFSETQ. The CDR3 bases are TGCGCCAGCAGCTGGACCGGGACTAGCAACACCGGGGAGCTGTTTTTT. Protein sequence: CASSWTGTSNTGELFF.

The rearrangement links TRBV2 to TRBJ2-7, with TRBD2 matching 8 bases. The CDR3 totals 14 residues. V shed 6 bases and J 6 bases; nucleotides not matched to a gene: 10. Germline V gene sequence: CDR1 SNHLY, CDR2 FYNNEI. The CDR3: CASRAGGVASEQYF. The DNA of the CDR3 is TGTGCCAGCAGGGCGGGAGGAGTGGCCAGCGAGCAGTACTTC.

In this sample, this clone turned up many times. The CDR3 spells CASSLDGAGGSPLHF. CDR3 nucleotides: TGCGCCAGCAGCTTGGACGGAGCAGGGGGATCACCCCTCCACTTT. The chain couples TRBV5-1 to TRBJ1-6; 7 nucleotides align to TRBD1. This CDR3 has 15 residues. Trimming cost V 0 bases and J 10 bases; bases outside gene matches: 7. CDR1 and CDR2 (germline): SGHRS, YFSETQ. The variable domain in full, with the rest retrieved from reference TRBV5-1 and TRBJ1-6, is KAGVTQTPRYLIKTRGQQVTLSCSPISGHRSVSWYQQTPGQGLQFLFEYFSETQRNKGNFPGRFSGRQFSNSRSEMNVSTLELGDSALYLCASSLDGAGGSPLHFGNGTRLTVT.

The chain recombines TRBV7-9 with TRBJ2-1, with a possible D match to TRBD2 (5 bases). The CDR3 totals 15 residues. V lost 5 bases and J 0 bases, leaving 11 bases between the germline ends. From germline, CDR1 is SEHNR and CDR2 FQNEAQ (reference sequence). The CDR3: CASSTSGSSYNEQFF. The CDR3 DNA is TGTGCCAGCAGCACTAGTGGGTCCTCCTACAATGAGCAGTTCTTC.

The CDR3 region has the DNA TGCGCCAGCAGCCGACAGGCAGTGGAAACTAATGAAAAACTGTTTTTT. Its translation: CASSRQAVETNEKLFF. The chain has TRBV4-1 and TRBJ1-4; D is possibly TRBD1 (6 bases). Per the germline V gene, CDR1 is MGHRA and CDR2 is YSYEKL. The germline V and J ends were trimmed by 4 bases and 1 base, with 13 bases remaining between them. The CDR3 covers 16 residues.

V gene TRBV6-1 combines with J gene TRBJ2-2, with a tentative D call TRBD2 (5 bases). This CDR3 spans 14 amino acids. The germline V gene has CDR1 MNHNS and CDR2 SASEGT. V was trimmed by 4 bases and J by 4 bases, leaving 10 bases between them. The CDR3 protein is CASSGGSGTGELFF. In DNA, the CDR3 is TGTGCCAGCAGTGGGGGAAGCGGCACCGGGGAGCTGTTTTTT.

The V gene is TRBV11-1, the J gene TRBJ2-7; 7 bases line up with TRBD1. V gave up 4 bases and J gave up 6 bases; unmatched junction bases: 9. The CDR3 is 14 amino acids. Germline V gene lookup returns CDR1 SGHAT and CDR2 FQDESV (reference sequence). The CDR3 sequence is CASSSRPSGGEQYF. The CDR3 DNA follows: TGTGCCAGCAGCTCTAGGCCTTCAGGGGGCGAGCAGTACTTC. Combining the CDR3 with reference TRBV11-1 and TRBJ2-7 gives the whole variable domain EAEVAQSPRYKITEKSQAVAFWCDPISGHATLYWYRQILGQGPELLVQFQDESVVDDSQLPKDRFSAERLKGVDSTLKIQPAELGDSAMYLCASSSRPSGGEQYFGPGTRLTVT.

The chain uses TRBV16 and TRBJ2-7, with D perhaps matching TRBD1 (6 bases). V lost 4 bases and J 2 bases, leaving 12 bases between the germline ends. The CDR3 is 14 amino acids. Germline values: CDR1 KGHSY, CDR2 FQNENV. The CDR3 reads CASSRTRGTYEQYF. Written as DNA, the CDR3 is TGTGCCAGCAGCCGTACCAGGGGTACCTACGAGCAGTACTTC. Based on the CDR3 plus reference TRBV16 and TRBJ2-7, the full variable domain is GEEVAQTPKHLVRGEGQKAKLYCAPIKGHSYVFWYQQVLKNEFKFLISFQNENVFDETGMPKERFSAKCLPNSPCSLEIQATKLEDSAVYFCASSRTRGTYEQYFGPGTRLTVT.

This chain joins TRBV9 and TRBJ2-7; 9 nucleotides line up with TRBD1. Germline values: CDR1 SGDLS, CDR2 YYNGEE. J was trimmed by 5 bases and V by 3 bases; bases with no gene match: 9. CDR3 length: 15 amino acids. The CDR3 bases are TGTGCCAGCAGCGCCCCCGGGACAGGGAGCCACGAGCAGTACTTC. Translated, it gives CASSAPGTGSHEQYF.

V is TRBV7-9 and J is TRBJ1-6; 11 nucleotides align to TRBD1. V shed 4 bases, J shed 0 bases, and the junction held 5 bases outside the gene matches. The CDR3 is made up of 18 amino acids. Germline assignment: CDR1 SEHNR and CDR2 FQNEAQ (reference sequence). In DNA, the CDR3 is TGTGCCAGCAGCTACGGGACAGGGGGAAGCTCCTATAATTCACCCCTCCACTTT. It codes for CASSYGTGGSSYNSPLHF.

The chain recombines TRBV30 with TRBJ2-5; perhaps TRBD1 as D (5 bases). The CDR3 is 11 amino acids. V lost 3 bases to trimming and J lost 5 bases, with 7 bases between them. Germline CDR1 and CDR2: GTSNPN and SVGIG (reference sequence). The CDR3 sequence: CAWSWGETQYF. CDR3 DNA sequence: TGTGCCTGGAGCTGGGGCGAGACCCAGTACTTC.

This clone occurred a few times. The chain uses TRBV10-3 and TRBJ1-1; the D gene is possibly TRBD1 (5 bases). CDR1 ENHRY and CDR2 SYGVKD come from the germline V gene. V shed 10 bases and J shed 3 bases, with 12 bases lying between them. This CDR3 is built from 12 residues. The CDR3, as DNA: TGTGCCACCTCGGGGGGGGACACTGAAGCTTTCTTT. Protein product: CATSGGDTEAFF.

The chain combines TRBV18 with TRBJ1-4, with TRBD1 identical over 11 bases. Losses at the gene ends were 2 bases for V and 7 bases for J; bases not matched to a gene: 3. Germline assignment: CDR1 KGHSH and CDR2 LQKENI. This CDR3 has 15 amino acids. As DNA, the CDR3 is TGTGCCAGCTCACCAGGGACAGGGGGTCGTGAAAAACTGTTTTTT. It translates to CASSPGTGGREKLFF.

The chain uses TRBV19 and TRBJ1-2, with D perhaps TRBD1 (6 bases). The CDR3 is made up of 14 amino acids. The V and J ends lost 4 bases and 2 bases respectively, with 11 bases between them. CDR1 and CDR2 (germline): LNHDA, SQIVND (reference sequence). The CDR3 loop is CASSNTGINYGYTF. The CDR3 bases are TGTGCCAGTAGTAACACAGGGATCAACTATGGCTACACCTTC.

V is TRBV3-1 (or the pseudogene TRBV3-2) and J is TRBJ2-7, with D perhaps TRBD2 (6 bases). Germline assignment: CDR1 LGHDT and CDR2 YNNKEL (reference sequence). Trimming shortened V by 4 bases and J by 3 bases, and 13 bases separated the two germline ends. This CDR3 contains 14 residues. This CDR3 reads CASSLFSGVYEQYF. CDR3 bases: TGTGCCAGCAGCCTCTTTTCGGGGGTCTACGAGCAGTACTTC.

The chain uses TRBV3-1 (or the pseudogene TRBV3-2) and TRBJ1-2, with a possible D match to TRBD1 (5 bases). The CDR3 runs to 13 residues. The V gene's germline CDR1 is LGHDT and CDR2 YNNKEL (reference sequence). Trimming took 0 bases from V and 8 from J, leaving 10 bases between them. CDR3 protein: CASSQDRGDGYTF. CDR3 DNA: TGTGCCAGCAGCCAAGATCGGGGGGACGGCTACACCTTC.

CDR3 in DNA: TGTGCCAGCGGGATCTCAGGGGGCGGATACGAGCAGTACTTC. It codes for CASGISGGGYEQYF. V usage is TRBV28 and J usage is TRBJ2-7; 8 nucleotides line up with TRBD1. The CDR3 is made up of 14 amino acids. The germline V gene encodes CDR1 MDHEN and CDR2 SYDVKM. The ends lost 8 bases at V and 4 bases at J; junction bases unmatched: 10.

The J gene is TRBJ1-6, the V gene TRBV3-1 (or the pseudogene TRBV3-2); D remains unclear. Germline CDR1 and CDR2: LGHDT and YNNKEL (reference sequence). The V end was cut by 2 bases, the J end by 2 bases, with 7 bases between. This CDR3 has 15 residues. CDR3 bases: TGTGCCAGCAGCCAAAACTTCCCCTATAATTCACCCCTCCACTTT. Translated: CASSQNFPYNSPLHF.

The V call is TRBV30, the J call TRBJ2-7; D uncertain. CDR3 size: 14 residues. With 0 bases removed from V and 7 bases from J, the gap between germline ends came to 16 bases. Germline assignment: CDR1 GTSNPN and CDR2 SVGIG (reference sequence). As DNA, the CDR3 is TGTGCCTGGAGTGTTGACCAACGGAACGGGGAGCAGTACTTC. Residues: CAWSVDQRNGEQYF.

V and J are TRBV3-1 (or the pseudogene TRBV3-2) and TRBJ2-3; TRBD2 is a possible D gene (6 bases). V dropped 4 bases and J dropped 11 bases, with 16 bases sitting between them. The CDR3 length is 13 residues. Germline assignment: CDR1 LGHDT and CDR2 YNNKEL (reference sequence). As DNA, the CDR3 is TGTGCCAGCAGCCCCCCTGGGACTTTAGGGCAGTATTTT. Amino acid sequence: CASSPPGTLGQYF.

The genes are TRBV5-1 and TRBJ2-7, with 11 bases that match TRBD1. Germline CDR1 and CDR2: SGHRS and YFSETQ. The CDR3 totals 14 residues. The V and J ends lost 0 bases and 7 bases, in that order; junction bases with no gene match: 3. CDR3 protein: CASSLGTGGEEQYF. The DNA for the CDR3 is TGCGCCAGCAGCTTGGGGACAGGGGGCGAGGAGCAGTACTTC.

The CDR3 here is CASSEGWQGNQPQHF. The CDR3 DNA reads TGTGCCAGCAGTGAAGGGTGGCAGGGGAATCAGCCCCAGCATTTT. The J gene is TRBJ1-5, the V gene TRBV2; perhaps TRBD1 as D (6 bases). Trimming removed 1 base at V and 4 bases at J, with 11 bases between. The germline CDR1 and CDR2 sequences are SNHLY and FYNNEI. This CDR3 comprises 15 residues. The complete variable domain, with remaining parts taken from reference TRBV2 and TRBJ1-5, reads EPEVTQTPSHQVTQMGQEVILRCVPISNHLYFYWYRQILGQKVEFLVSFYNNEISEKSEIFDDQFSVERPDGSNFTLKIRSTKLEDSAMYFCASSEGWQGNQPQHFGDGTRLSIL.

The table lists this clone with a few counts. The V and J genes are TRBV5-8 and TRBJ2-7; the match to TRBD2 covers 8 bases. Germline loops: CDR1 SGHTS, CDR2 YDEGEE. With 5 bases clipped from V and 4 bases from J, the junction kept 5 bases outside the gene matches. CDR3 length: 13 residues. DNA for the CDR3: TGTGCCAGCAGACGGGGGGGAACGTACGAGCAGTACTTC. Translation: CASRRGGTYEQYF.